In this sample, the clone carrying this T cell receptor beta chain turned up many times. Amplification of the TCR beta CDR3 regions used RNA transcripts (as template). HTBI primers primed a first-round RT-PCR, and a second-round multiplex PCR followed. TCRdb processed the multiplex PCR reads anew with MiXCR; each CDR3 protein has one entry. The sample has 400,000 or so distinct CDR3 sequences; 15% are singletons. The record originates from a study of Graves' ophthalmopathy and Graves' hyperthyroidism. Study-wide context: Samples of peripheral blood were obtained at initial diagnosis, prior to treatment of any kind.

This clonotype was sampled from a woman aged 18 to 35 with stable Graves' hyperthyroidism. The sequencing sample was made of peripheral blood.

The CDR3: CATNPGRKNTEAFF. The CDR3 region has the DNA TGTGCCACTAATCCGGGACGAAAAAACACTGAAGCTTTCTTT. This chain links TRBV19 with TRBJ1-1; D is possibly TRBD1 (5 bases). V was cut by 10 bases and J by 2 bases, with 17 bases left in between. CDR1 and CDR2 from the germline V gene are LNHDA and SQIVND (reference sequence). The CDR3 has 14 amino acids.